The sequence of this T cell receptor (beta chain) was determined in a study of graft-versus-host responses after intestinal transplantation (dated by TCRdb to about 2021). In the study overall: The transplants that recipients received were multivisceral, liver-intestinal, or isolated intestinal. All recipients received anti-thymocyte globulin induction followed by maintenance tacrolimus and steroids for approximately 3 years. After intestinal transplantation, graft-versus-host and host-versus-graft alloreactive T cell clones were followed in the graft, circulation and bone marrow using bulk TCR-beta CDR3 sequencing. Alloreactive clones were identified by sequencing pre-transplant mixed lymphocyte reaction products and comparing these products with unstimulated pre-transplant donor and recipient T cells. Of the roughly 24 intestinal transplant recipients enrolled in the cohort, one of whom was a retransplant, a few patients without pretransplant specimens were excluded. A peak of at least 4% donor T cells among recipient peripheral blood mononuclear cells was the definition used for donor T cell macrochimerism. Rather than being sequenced by the commercial service, samples from a few later patients were sequenced in-house on an Illumina MiSeq and processed with MiXCR. Paper-wide results and their limitations: Conclusions were limited by the relatively low number and heterogeneity of intestinal transplant patients. GvH clones turned up in recipient bone marrow, with some appearing earlier in ileal mucosa or blood, a pattern consistent with an intestinal mucosal origin. In the allografts of patients with donor T cell macrochimerism, GvH to HvG T cell clonal ratios were high. Early after transplant, peak levels of circulating GvH clones were associated with declines in HvG clones.

The receptor library was made with the immunoSEQ multiplex PCR assay. Adaptive Biotechnologies carried out high-throughput TCR-beta CDR3 sequencing of genomic DNA for most patients. On the authors' methods: TCR sequencing data were retrieved from Adaptive's ImmunoSEQ software for more than 15 patients, whereas three other patients were processed with MiXCR and VDJtools. Because the origin of CDR3 nucleotide sequences shared between donor and recipient could not be assigned, those sequences were removed. Alloreactive clones required at least 2-fold expansion over unstimulated cells and minimum CFSE-low frequency of 0.002% (template counts) or 0.001% (read counts). A clone was considered mappable if detected in the sequenced pre-transplant spleen, lymph node, or MLR CFSE-low populations of the donor or recipient. Cumulative frequency of alloreactive clones was calculated as a percentage of all sequences weighted by copy number. TCRdb's version of the immuneACCESS table is confined to in-frame rearrangements and falls short of the full clone set. An unresolved V gene accounts for under half of the shortfall where checked; the remainder is of unknown origin. V and J calls and clone size come straight from that table; D and trimming were deduced from the DNA. Recorded for this sample are approximately 16,000 clones; roughly two thirds of them occurred a single time. The ten largest clones add up to 7% to 9% of the sample.

About this clone itself: The target of this receptor is not known. No quality values exist for individual bases; no much larger clone is one base distant.

To isolate intraepithelial and lamina propria lymphocytes from graft specimens, dithiothreitol, EDTA incubations and collagenase D digestion were used. Serial intestinal graft biopsy specimens collected up to 600 days after transplant underwent bulk TCR-beta sequencing. V lost 6 bases and J lost 0 bases; the stretch between them is 11 bases long. The CDR3 sequence holds 14 residues, the cysteine and phenylalanine included. The only DNA kept is the CDR3, 42 bases in frame from the first base. CDR1 and CDR2 are drawn from the germline V gene: SNHLY, FYNNEI. This clonotype was sampled from a human patient who received an intestinal transplant, so some T cells may come from the graft donor. The chain is encoded by TRBV2 joined to TRBJ1-2; confidence is insufficient to name the D gene. The sample was ileum tissue, taken almost 700 days after intestinal transplantation. The sequenced DNA: TGTGCCAGCAGCCCCGGGGTACCTAACTATGGCTACACCTTC. Its translation is CASSPGVPNYGYTF.